These T cell receptor beta chains were read from a single sample in a study of T cells in Graves' hyperthyroidism and ophthalmopathy. TCRdb re-analysed the multiplex PCR reads in MiXCR, keeping a single row per CDR3 protein. Of around 500,000 distinct CDR3 sequences in the sample, less than 15% were seen once. The material sequenced was blood. These receptors were collected from a woman aged 40 to 50 with Graves' hyperthyroidism. CDR3s include the opening cysteine and the closing phenylalanine or tryptophan. A D gene is named only where the DNA matches it firmly. Expanded clones get a size class; other rows say once, few or many, or leave the size out.

>TRBV4-2|TRBJ2-5|TRBD2|few
CASSRRLAEQETQYF
TGTGCCAGCAGTCGACGACTAGCGGAACAAGAGACCCAGTACTTC
>TRBV28|TRBJ2-3|TRBD1|.
CASSFDRGDGDTQYF
TGTGCCAGCAGTTTCGACAGGGGAGACGGAGATACGCAGTATTTT
>TRBV20-1|TRBJ1-2|TRBD1|many
CSARDLRTGGSYGYTF
TGCAGTGCTAGAGATCTGAGGACAGGGGGCAGCTATGGCTACACCTTC
>TRBV4-2|TRBJ1-1|.|many
CASSQVLNTEAFF
TGTGCCAGCAGCCAAGTTTTGAACACTGAAGCTTTCTTT
>TRBV28|TRBJ2-7|TRBD1|many
CASRPGTAPYEQYF
TGTGCCAGCAGGCCCGGGACAGCTCCCTACGAGCAGTACTTC
>TRBV24-1|TRBJ2-7|.|many
CATSPHRAPYEQYF
TGTGCCACCAGTCCTCACAGGGCTCCCTACGAGCAGTACTTC
>TRBV4-1|TRBJ1-5|TRBD1|.
CASSQEGGQGYQPQHF
TGCGCCAGCAGCCAAGAGGGGGGACAGGGCTATCAGCCCCAGCATTTT
>TRBV20-1|TRBJ2-5|.|many
CSARDSGRDTETQYF
TGCAGTGCTAGAGATAGCGGCAGGGATACAGAGACCCAGTACTTC
>TRBV11-2|TRBJ2-7|TRBD1|many
CASSLGGTDYEQYF
TGTGCCAGCAGCTTAGGGGGGACAGACTACGAGCAGTACTTC
>TRBV11-2|TRBJ2-1|.|many
CASSKERVGNEQFF
TGTGCCAGCAGCAAAGAGCGGGTAGGCAATGAGCAGTTCTTC
>TRBV6-1|TRBJ2-7|.|many
CASTQGTYSYEQYF
TGTGCCAGCACGCAGGGGACTTACTCCTACGAGCAGTACTTC
>TRBV5-5|TRBJ2-1|TRBD2|many
CASSLAGTSVDNEQFF
TGTGCCAGCAGCTTGGCCGGGACTAGCGTAGACAATGAGCAGTTCTTC
>TRBV5-6|TRBJ2-1|TRBD1|many
CASSLEQGGYNEQFF
TGTGCCAGCAGCTTGGAACAGGGGGGTTACAATGAGCAGTTCTTC
>TRBV20-1|TRBJ2-7|TRBD1|many
CSVGQGVSYEQYF
TGCAGTGTGGGACAGGGGGTCTCCTACGAGCAGTACTTC
>TRBV6-2/TRBV6-3|TRBJ1-1|.|many
CASSYSPGRQSTEAFF
TGTGCCAGCAGTTACTCTCCAGGGCGCCAGAGCACTGAAGCTTTCTTT
>TRBV13|TRBJ2-3|.|many
CASSGVYTDTQYF
TGTGCCAGCAGCGGAGTATACACAGATACGCAGTATTTT
>TRBV27|TRBJ2-7|TRBD2|many
CASSSPSGGSNEQYF
TGTGCCAGCAGCTCCCCGTCGGGGGGTTCTAACGAGCAGTACTTC
>TRBV27|TRBJ2-3|TRBD2|.
CVSGPQVAGEGTDTQYF
TGTGTCAGCGGGCCCCAAGTAGCGGGAGAGGGCACAGATACGCAGTATTTT
>TRBV5-5|TRBJ1-3|TRBD1|few
CASSWGTGADTIYF
TGTGCCAGCAGCTGGGGGACAGGGGCGGACACCATATATTTT
>TRBV9|TRBJ2-7|.|.
CASNPSGLSYEQYF
TGTGCCAGCAACCCAAGCGGCCTCTCCTACGAGCAGTACTTC
>TRBV28|TRBJ1-2|.|.
CASSLGGYDYGYTF
TGTGCCAGCAGTTTGGGGGGGTATGACTATGGCTACACCTTC
>TRBV27|TRBJ2-7|.|many
CASSLQGWGYEQYF
TGTGCCAGCAGTTTACAAGGATGGGGATACGAGCAGTACTTC
>TRBV10-3|TRBJ2-1|TRBD1|.
CAISDSQGRRYNEQFF
TGTGCCATCAGTGATTCACAGGGGCGACGATACAATGAGCAGTTCTTC
>TRBV28|TRBJ2-1|TRBD2|many
CASSINGASGYNEQFF
TGTGCCAGCAGCATAAATGGGGCTAGCGGATACAATGAGCAGTTCTTC
>TRBV29-1|TRBJ1-2|.|many
CSDYPGPRYGYTF
TGCAGCGACTATCCGGGGCCTCGCTATGGCTACACCTTC
>TRBV2|TRBJ2-2|TRBD1|many
CASRGTGGTGELFF
TGTGCCAGCAGGGGGACAGGCGGGACCGGGGAGCTGTTTTTT
>TRBV2|TRBJ2-1|.|many
CASSWDIKQFF
TGTGCCAGCAGTTGGGATATAAAGCAGTTCTTC
>TRBV28|TRBJ1-6|.|many
CASSGDVGGRPLHF
TGTGCCAGCAGCGGTGATGTCGGGGGGCGCCCCCTCCACTTT
>TRBV5-1|TRBJ2-5|.|many
CASSGEVSGETQYF
TGCGCCAGCAGTGGCGAGGTTTCGGGGGAGACCCAGTACTTC
>TRBV19|TRBJ2-1|TRBD1|few
CASNTSPGQGYNEQFF
TGTGCCAGTAACACCTCCCCGGGACAGGGGTACAATGAGCAGTTCTTC
>TRBV5-1|TRBJ2-1|.|many
CASSLATAHEQFF
TGCGCCAGCAGCTTAGCGACTGCGCATGAGCAGTTCTTC
>TRBV4-1|TRBJ2-3|.|once
CASSQVSSSTDTQYF
TGCGCCAGCAGCCAGGTTAGCAGCAGCACAGATACGCAGTATTTT
>TRBV3-1|TRBJ2-1|TRBD2|.
CASSQPMTSGRGNEQFF
TGTGCCAGCAGCCAACCAATGACTAGCGGGAGGGGTAATGAGCAGTTCTTC
>TRBV5-1|TRBJ2-7|TRBD1|few
CASGSGTGFHEQYF
TGCGCCAGCGGCTCCGGGACAGGGTTCCACGAGCAGTACTTC
>TRBV27|TRBJ2-3|TRBD2|many
CASSSWGGGTDTQYF
TGTGCCAGCAGTTCTTGGGGAGGGGGCACAGATACGCAGTATTTT
>TRBV7-3|TRBJ2-4|.|many
CASSLGQGLDKNIQYF
TGTGCCAGCAGCTTAGGGCAGGGCTTAGACAAAAACATTCAGTACTTC
>TRBV19|TRBJ1-3|.|.
CASTLEGIGNTIYF
TGTGCCAGTACTCTCGAGGGGATCGGGAACACCATATATTTT
>TRBV4-1|TRBJ1-1|TRBD1|few
CASSQGTGGALAEAFF
TGCGCCAGCAGCCAAGGGACAGGGGGGGCCTTAGCTGAAGCTTTCTTT
>TRBV24-1|TRBJ2-5|.|few
CATSVSGSKETQYF
TGTGCCACCAGTGTTTCTGGCAGTAAAGAGACCCAGTACTTC
>TRBV9|TRBJ2-2|.|many
CASSASGAQSLRGAGELFF
TGTGCCAGCAGCGCCTCCGGGGCCCAGTCTCTCCGCGGCGCCGGGGAGCTGTTTTTT
>TRBV2|TRBJ2-7|TRBD1|many
CASNLGQGYPYEQYF
TGTGCCAGCAACCTAGGACAGGGGTACCCCTACGAGCAGTACTTC
>TRBV3-1|TRBJ2-1|TRBD2|many
CASSQAGGPNEQFF
TGTGCCAGCAGCCAAGCGGGAGGGCCCAATGAGCAGTTCTTC
>TRBV20-1|TRBJ1-3|.|.
CSASESPSGAGNTIYF
TGCAGTGCTAGTGAATCCCCCTCAGGGGCTGGAAACACCATATATTTT
>TRBV28|TRBJ1-5|.|many
CASRVINQPQHF
TGTGCCAGCAGAGTCATCAATCAGCCCCAGCATTTT
>TRBV28|TRBJ2-1|TRBD1|few
CASSRGQGALVEQFF
TGTGCCAGCAGCCGAGGACAGGGGGCGCTGGTCGAGCAGTTCTTC
>TRBV9|TRBJ2-6|.|few
CASKRGGGANVLTF
TGTGCCAGCAAGAGGGGGGGTGGGGCCAACGTCCTGACTTTC
>TRBV3-1|TRBJ2-5|TRBD2|.
CASSQDIAGVETQYF
TGTGCCAGCAGCCAAGATATAGCGGGAGTAGAGACCCAGTACTTC
>TRBV12-3/TRBV12-4|TRBJ1-5|TRBD1|.
CASSLIGGTAPSYSNQPQHF
TGTGCCAGCAGTTTAATTGGGGGGACAGCTCCGTCCTATAGCAATCAGCCCCAGCATTTT
>TRBV28|TRBJ2-7|TRBD2|many
CASSFRTSYGYEQYF
TGTGCCAGCAGTTTCAGGACTAGTTACGGCTACGAGCAGTACTTC
>TRBV7-3|TRBJ2-1|.|few
CASSFGLLNEQFF
TGTGCCAGCAGCTTTGGACTCCTTAATGAGCAGTTCTTC
>TRBV28|TRBJ2-1|TRBD1|few
CASKDRVPYNEQFF
TGTGCCAGCAAAGACAGGGTCCCCTACAATGAGCAGTTCTTC
>TRBV5-1|TRBJ2-5|TRBD1|many
CASSPGTGETQYF
TGCGCCAGCAGCCCTGGGACAGGGGAGACCCAGTACTTC
>TRBV28|TRBJ2-1|TRBD2|.
CASSNLSGTSGAHNEQFF
TGTGCCAGCAGTAATTTATCCGGGACTAGCGGGGCCCACAATGAGCAGTTCTTC
>TRBV7-9|TRBJ2-3|.|.
CASSLALGPYTDTQYF
TGTGCCAGCAGCTTAGCACTTGGACCGTACACAGATACGCAGTATTTT
>TRBV19|TRBJ2-4|.|few
CASSIGSGVTKNIQYF
TGTGCCAGTAGTATAGGCTCGGGAGTGACCAAAAACATTCAGTACTTC
>TRBV7-2|TRBJ2-3|TRBD2|many
CASSLGGRGGTDTQYF
TGTGCCAGCAGCTTAGGCGGGAGGGGAGGCACAGATACGCAGTATTTT
>TRBV3-1|TRBJ2-7|TRBD2|many
CATGTSPAGAYEQYF
TGTGCCACCGGGACTTCCCCAGCGGGAGCGTACGAGCAGTACTTC